This entry is about one T cell receptor beta chain. The clone's antigen remains unknown. Base qualities were left out, and no much larger clone turns up one base away. The immunoSEQ Assay, a bias-controlled multiplex PCR, was used to amplify TCRbeta CDR3 regions from genomic DNA. The authors' pipeline ran thus. Within the assay, amplification of reference gene primers was used to estimate how many nucleated cells each sample contained. To quantify the absolute abundance of each unique TCRbeta CDR3 rearrangement, sequence reads were collapsed and filtered. For each sample, productive Simpson clonality was calculated as the square root of Simpson's diversity index over productive rearrangements. TCRdb took this table from immuneACCESS and kept in-frame rearrangements with V and J called. Such tables lack part of the clones; where checked against another copy, unresolved V genes explain under half of the gap, and the rest is unexplained. V and J calls plus clone size are reproduced from that table; the DNA served to infer D and trimming. Counted in this sample were more than 200,000 clones; 88% of them appeared once. The top ten clonotypes cover over 0.55% of the sample.

This entry is derived from a study of blood T cell repertoires in COVID-19 (dated by TCRdb to 2019 to 2021). For context, the study as a whole: Collaborator samples came from the United States, Italy and Spain and covered acute and convalescent phases of COVID-19. The material from the prospective study consisted of cDNA or gDNA derived from T cells, B-cell-depleted T cells, or PBMCs. Deeply sampled blood TCRbeta repertoires from subjects exposed to, actively infected with, or recovered from COVID-19 were included in the dataset. The repertoires were released in a freely available public database meant as a resource for research on the immune response to SARS-CoV-2. The samples were drawn from the first 160 participants of the ongoing ImmuneRACE study and from 950 to 1,500 subjects provided by 6 global collaborators. A de-identified subject ID, COVID-19 status, age in years and sex were almost always included in the sample metadata. Where available, HLA class I and class II types were obtained from metadata supplied by the sample provider rather than from assay-based typing. The paper's findings and limits, for the study overall: The amount of clinical and demographic metadata varied by source and participant and was provided uncurated.

Whole blood was collected in K2EDTA tubes by collaborating institutions according to the institutions' own protocols. Collaborator samples were shipped for TCRbeta analysis as frozen whole blood, isolated PBMCs, or DNA extracted from either sample type. V is shortened by 3 bases, J by 6 bases, and the region joining them spans 11 bases. The CDR3, cysteine through phenylalanine, is 13 amino acids long. Left in the record is the CDR3 DNA by itself, 39 bases read in frame from the first base. The receptor was derived from a human donor in a cohort sampled during active COVID-19. The sequenced material came from peripheral blood. The V gene is TRBV12-3 or TRBV12-4 and the J gene is TRBJ1-2; TRBD1 is possibly the D segment (5 matching bases). CDR3 loop: CASSLGRADGYTF. The base sequence is TGTGCCAGCAGTTTGGGCAGGGCTGATGGCTACACCTTC.